The present T cell receptor beta chain was sequenced within a study of shared clonotypes between healthy human individuals. Assay: immunoSEQ multiplex PCR; the TCRdb copy retains only in-frame clones and omits some. The table has millions of clones, about 95% seen once. The naive CD8 subset, CD45RO-negative cells positively selected for CCR7, excluded terminally differentiated effector memory CD45RA+ cells. Recent acute infections and vaccinations were absent in the healthy HIV-negative adult donors. Germline CDR1 is SGHNT and CDR2 is YYREEE (reference sequence). Trimming took off 0 bases at V and 5 bases at J, with 11 bases between the two ends. The CDR3 consists of 14 residues.

J is TRBJ1-1 and V is TRBV5-4; no reliable D call. The receptor was derived from a man between 18 and 29 years old in good health. Sequenced sample: naive CD8+ T cells sorted from blood. CDR3 sequence reads: CASSLGEFRTEAFF. The CDR3 coding sequence is TGTGCCAGCAGCTTGGGGGAGTTTAGGACTGAAGCTTTCTTT. Variable domain in full (rest from reference TRBV5-4 and TRBJ1-1): ETGVTQSPTHLIKTRGQQVTLRCSSQSGHNTVSWYQQALGQGPQFIFQYYREEENGRGNFPPRFSGLQFPNYSSELNVNALELDDSALYLCASSLGEFRTEAFFGQGTRLTVV.